This is a list of T cell receptor beta chains from one sample in a study of blood T cell repertoires in COVID-19. TCRdb keeps only in-frame clones here, not all; method: immunoSEQ multiplex PCR. The sample gives 70,000 to 95,000 clones, around 96% of which show up once; approximately 4.3% is in the top ten. Input material: peripheral blood. The receptor source for this set is a human donor with active COVID-19. The donor label of this sample is uncertain. Both conserved end residues are part of each CDR3. Each record gives: V gene, J gene, D gene, clone size, CDR3 DNA, CDR3 protein. The D gene is left open where the match is weak. Expanded clones are given a class, and other clones once, few, many or no size at all.

>TRBV18|TRBJ2-7|.|.
TGTGCCAGCTCACCAGTCGGACAGCCGACACTTTACGAGCAGTACTTC
CASSPVGQPTLYEQYF
>TRBV18|TRBJ2-7|.|.
TGTGCCAGCTCAGGGGGGGCAGGTTCCTACGAGCAGTACTTC
CASSGGAGSYEQYF
>TRBV5-1|TRBJ2-5|TRBD2|.
TGCGCCAGCAGCTTGGCGGCTAGCGGGGGGGAAGAGACCCAGTACTTC
CASSLAASGGEETQYF
>TRBV10-3|TRBJ2-1|TRBD2|.
TGTGCCATCACCGGATCCCAGCGGGGTGGGAATGAGCAGTTCTTC
CAITGSQRGGNEQFF
>TRBV28|TRBJ2-7|TRBD2|.
TGTGCCAGCAGTTTAAGGGAGGGCCAGTACTTC
CASSLREGQYF
>TRBV9|TRBJ2-1|.|.
TGTGCCAGCAGCGCCCACGTAGGGGGTGAGCAGTTCTTC
CASSAHVGGEQFF
>TRBV7-9|TRBJ2-5|TRBD2|.
TGTGCCAGCAGCTTAACCCCCGCCAGCGGGAGGGCCAGGGAGACCCAGTACTTC
CASSLTPASGRARETQYF
>TRBV20-1|TRBJ2-1|.|.
TGCAGTGCTAGTAACGTGCGGACCATAGCGCCCAATGAGCAGTTCTTC
CSASNVRTIAPNEQFF
>TRBV12-3/TRBV12-4|TRBJ1-2|TRBD1|.
TGTGCCAGCAGTCACAGGGGCAACTATGGCTACACCTTC
CASSHRGNYGYTF
>TRBV6-5|TRBJ2-7|TRBD1|once
TGTGCCAGCAGTCGAGGACAGGCCCACGAGCAGTACTTC
CASSRGQAHEQYF
>TRBV5-4|TRBJ2-2|.|.
TGTGCCAGCAGAAACCTAGCCGGGGGTGACACCGGGGAGCTGTTTTTT
CASRNLAGGDTGELFF
>TRBV19|TRBJ2-7|TRBD2|.
TGTGCCAGTAGCAAAGCGGGGGGTCCTTACGAGCAGTACTTC
CASSKAGGPYEQYF
>TRBV18|TRBJ1-1|TRBD1|.
TGTGCCAGCTCACCGGACAGGGGGAACACTGAAGCTTTCTTT
CASSPDRGNTEAFF
>TRBV18|TRBJ1-4|.|.
TGTGCCAGCTCACCACGGGACAACGAAAAACTGTTTTTT
CASSPRDNEKLFF
>TRBV18|TRBJ1-6|TRBD1|once
TGTGCCAGCTCACAGGGACAGTCCCACTCACCCCTCCACTTT
CASSQGQSHSPLHF
>TRBV7-2|TRBJ2-7|.|.
TGTGCCAGCAGCATCGACCGGCCGAGGGAGCAGTACTTC
CASSIDRPREQYF
>TRBV7-8|TRBJ2-3|TRBD2|.
TGTGCCAGCAGCTTGGGAGGGTTGGGTGATACGCAGTATTTT
CASSLGGLGDTQYF
>TRBV6-5|TRBJ1-6|.|.
TGTGCCAGCAGTTACTCACCCCAGGGGAATTCACCCCTCCACTTT
CASSYSPQGNSPLHF
>TRBV15|TRBJ1-2|TRBD1|.
TGTGCCACCAGCAGAGATAACCGGGACAGGGTGTTGGGCTACACCTTC
CATSRDNRDRVLGYTF
>TRBV18|TRBJ1-4|TRBD1|few
TGTGCCAGCTCACCTAGGTCCGGCGGGACAGGCGATGAAAAACTGTTTTTT
CASSPRSGGTGDEKLFF
>TRBV5-5|TRBJ2-7|TRBD1|.
TGTGCCAGCAGCCCCTCGACAGGGCGCACCTACGAGCAGTACTTC
CASSPSTGRTYEQYF
>TRBV12-5|TRBJ1-5|TRBD1|.
TGTGCTAGTGGTCCAGGGACAGGTTACAATCAGCCCCAGCATTTT
CASGPGTGYNQPQHF
>TRBV6-5|TRBJ2-2|.|.
TGTGCCAGCAGAAGCAGGGGCGCCGGGGAGCTGTTTTTT
CASRSRGAGELFF
>TRBV5-1|TRBJ1-1|TRBD1|.
TGCGCCAGCAGCTTGGGGGACAGGGTTTCTGAAGCTTTCTTT
CASSLGDRVSEAFF